This T cell receptor beta chain came from a study of shared clonotypes between healthy human individuals. Across the study: Serving as donors were a couple of women and three men, whose ages spanned 18 to 49. There were three CD4 naive, three CD4 memory, two CD8 naive and one CD8 memory plates per donor. Findings of the study overall: About 5.2% was the fraction of naive CD4 clonotypes found shared across a few donors.

About this clone itself: Antigen unknown.

The authors distributed each subset's genomic DNA evenly over several immunoSEQ plates. Only in-frame clones appear in the TCRdb table, and some are missing; sequencing was by immunoSEQ multiplex PCR. This sample has roughly 890,000 clones, with 80% to 95% found just once. Naive CD8 cells lacked CD45RO and underwent positive selection for CCR7, leaving out terminally differentiated effector memory CD45RA+ cells. The J segment lost 1 base and the V segment lost 5 bases, leaving 11 bases of the junction unmatched. The CDR3 is 16 amino acids. Germline V gene lookup returns CDR1 SEHNR and CDR2 FQNEAQ (reference sequence).

The chain recombines TRBV7-9 with TRBJ2-7; TRBD2 matches at 7 bases. The TCR was taken from a man aged 25 to 45 in good health. Sequenced sample: naive CD8+ T cells sorted from blood. The CDR3 DNA is TGTGCCAGCAGCCGCACTAGCGCCCCCCTTTCCTACGAGCAGTACTTC. Protein sequence: CASSRTSAPLSYEQYF.